This T cell receptor beta chain was documented in a study of cytomegalovirus exposure and HLA in healthy donors. Assay: immunoSEQ multiplex PCR; the TCRdb copy retains only in-frame clones and omits some. The sample shows fewer than 140,000 clones, about 87% of them seen only once. Trimming removed 6 bases from V and 0 bases from J, with 12 bases in between. Per the germline V gene, CDR1 is SEHNR and CDR2 is FQNEAQ (reference sequence). This CDR3 comprises 16 residues. This chain joins TRBV7-9 and TRBJ2-6; D possibly corresponds to TRBD2 (6 bases). Sequencing was performed on PBMCs. The receptor was isolated from a woman aged 18-35 years in good health and CMV-seropositive. CDR3 sequence: CASRRGRYSGANVLTF. CDR3 bases: TGTGCCAGCAGGCGGGGACGGTACTCTGGGGCCAACGTCCTGACTTTC. Based on the CDR3 plus reference TRBV7-9 and TRBJ2-6, the full variable domain is DTGVSQNPRHKITKRGQNVTFRCDPISEHNRLYWYRQTLGQGPEFLTYFQNEAQLEKSRLLSDRFSAERPKGSFSTLEIQRTEQGDSAMYLCASRRGRYSGANVLTFGAGSRLTVL.